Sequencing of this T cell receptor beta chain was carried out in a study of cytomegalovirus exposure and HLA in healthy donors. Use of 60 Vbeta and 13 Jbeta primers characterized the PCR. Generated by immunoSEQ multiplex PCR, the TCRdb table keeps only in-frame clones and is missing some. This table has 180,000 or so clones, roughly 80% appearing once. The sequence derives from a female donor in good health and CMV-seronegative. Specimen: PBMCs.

The CDR3 region is CATAGWAGKRGYTF. The CDR3 region has the DNA TGTGCCACCGCCGGCTGGGCAGGGAAGCGTGGCTACACCTTC. The V and J genes are TRBV5-4 and TRBJ1-2; possibly TRBD1 for D (5 bases). Germline CDR1 reads SGHNT; CDR2 reads YYREEE (reference sequence). Trimming took 9 bases from V and 7 from J, leaving 22 bases between them. The CDR3 runs 14 residues.